The clone carrying this T cell receptor (beta chain) was seen a few times. The record originates from a study of blood T cells in healthy people across ages. The germline CDR1 and CDR2 sequences are MNHNS and SASEGT. CDR3 size: 16 residues. V dropped 0 bases and J dropped 4 bases, with 13 bases sitting between them. Using a J-beta primer mix together with a sample-barcoded 5' primer, a second PCR was run for about 6 to 11 cycles. TCRdb used MiXCR to reprocess the 5' RACE reads, holding one entry per CDR3 protein. The sample has a few hundred thousand distinct CDR3 sequences, approximately 25% seen once; the top ten hold 18%.

This sequence originates from a woman between 65 and 79 years old in good health. The J gene is TRBJ2-4, the V gene TRBV6-1, with D possibly matching TRBD2 (6 bases). Sequenced input: blood. CDR3 bases: TGTGCCAGCAGTGAAGCGCGCGGGGACTCGAAAAACATTCAGTACTTC. This gives the protein CASSEARGDSKNIQYF.